This T cell receptor beta chain was found in a study of T cell responses to AZD1222 COVID-19 vaccine. V dropped 2 bases and J dropped 0 bases, with 8 bases sitting between them. The CDR3 loop spans 14 amino acids. The V gene's germline CDR1 is GTSNPN and CDR2 SVGIG (reference sequence). Sequenced by immunoSEQ multiplex PCR; TCRdb stores in-frame clones only, minus some. The sample lists over 100,000 clones, about 89% occurring once. V usage is TRBV30 and J usage is TRBJ1-5, with D unresolved. This TCR was sampled from an adult in good health. The sample in question was peripheral blood, obtained on day 0 of AZD1222 vaccination. DNA of the CDR3: TGTGCCTGGAGTCCCACTTATAGCAATCAGCCCCAGCATTTT. Amino acids: CAWSPTYSNQPQHF.